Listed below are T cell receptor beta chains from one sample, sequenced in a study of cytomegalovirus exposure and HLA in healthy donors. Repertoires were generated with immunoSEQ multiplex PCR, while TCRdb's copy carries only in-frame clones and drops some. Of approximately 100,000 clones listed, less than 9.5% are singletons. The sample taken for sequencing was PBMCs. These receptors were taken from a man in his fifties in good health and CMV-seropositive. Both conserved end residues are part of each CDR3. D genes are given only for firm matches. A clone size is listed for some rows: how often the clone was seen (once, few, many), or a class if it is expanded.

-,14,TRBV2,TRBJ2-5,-,TGTGCCAGCAACCTACAGGGACCTCAAGAGACCCAGTACTTC,CASNLQGPQETQYF
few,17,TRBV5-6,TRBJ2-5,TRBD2,TGTGCCAGCAGCTTGGTAGGGAGGGACCCGTACCAAGAGACCCAGTACTTC,CASSLVGRDPYQETQYF
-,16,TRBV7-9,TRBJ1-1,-,TGTGCCAGCAGCTTAGGGCAGGGGTACTTGAACACTGAAGCTTTCTTT,CASSLGQGYLNTEAFF
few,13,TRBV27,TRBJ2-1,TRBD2,TGTGCCAGCTCCTGGACTAGTTTCGATGAGCAGTTCTTC,CASSWTSFDEQFF
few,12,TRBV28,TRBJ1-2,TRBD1,TGTGCCAGCAGTTCGGGGACAGCTGGCTACACCTTC,CASSSGTAGYTF
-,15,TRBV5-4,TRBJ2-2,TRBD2,TGTGCCAGCAGCCGCAGCGGGAGGATCACCGGGGAGCTGTTTTTT,CASSRSGRITGELFF
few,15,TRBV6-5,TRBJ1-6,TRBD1,TGTGCCAGCAGTTACTCGAGACAGGGGGATTCACCCCTCCACTTT,CASSYSRQGDSPLHF
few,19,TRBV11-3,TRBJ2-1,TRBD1,TGTGCCAGCAGCGCGACCGGGACAGGGATCAAAAGCTCCTACAATGAGCAGTTCTTC,CASSATGTGIKSSYNEQFF
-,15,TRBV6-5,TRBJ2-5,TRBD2,TGTGCCAGCAGTGCTAGCGGTTTCCTTCAAGAGACCCAGTACTTC,CASSASGFLQETQYF
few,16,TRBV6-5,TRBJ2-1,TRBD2,TGTGCCAGCAGTTACCGAGGGACTAGCGGGAGGGGTGAGCAGTTCTTC,CASSYRGTSGRGEQFF
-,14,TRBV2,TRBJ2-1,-,TGTGCCAGCAGTGAGTTATCCCAGGGCGATGAGCAGTTCTTC,CASSELSQGDEQFF
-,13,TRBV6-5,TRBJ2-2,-,TGTGCCTGCAGTTACCCGGGGACCGGGGAGCTGTTTTTT,CACSYPGTGELFF
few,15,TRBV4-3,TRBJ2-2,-,TGCGCCAGCAGCCAAGGCACACATAACACCGGGGAGCTGTTTTTT,CASSQGTHNTGELFF
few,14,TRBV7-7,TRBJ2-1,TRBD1,TGTGCTAGCAGCCCGGGACAGGGTTGGAATGAGCAGTTCTTC,CASSPGQGWNEQFF
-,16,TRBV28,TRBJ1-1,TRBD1,TGTGCCAGCAGTTCCCCCAGCGCAGGGGGGAACACTGAAGCTTTCTTT,CASSSPSAGGNTEAFF
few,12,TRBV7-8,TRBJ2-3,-,TGTGCCAGCAGCTTAATCGGGGATACGCAGTATTTT,CASSLIGDTQYF
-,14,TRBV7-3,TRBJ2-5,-,TGTGCCAGCAGCCCAAGCGTAGGGGTAGAGACCCAGTACTTC,CASSPSVGVETQYF
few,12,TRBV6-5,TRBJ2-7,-,TGTGCCAGCACCCAACGGGGTGGGGAGCAGTACTTC,CASTQRGGEQYF
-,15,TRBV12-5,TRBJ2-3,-,TGTGCTAGTTCCCCTGACTGGGACAACACAGATACGCAGTATTTT,CASSPDWDNTDTQYF
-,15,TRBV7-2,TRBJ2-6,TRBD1,TGTGCCAGCAGGACAGGGGGCGCTGGGGCCAACGTCCTGACTTTC,CASRTGGAGANVLTF
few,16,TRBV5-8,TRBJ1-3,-,TGTGCCAGCAGCCCAAGACAGACCAGAGGTGGAAACACCATATATTTT,CASSPRQTRGGNTIYF
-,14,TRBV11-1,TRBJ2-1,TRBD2,TGTGCCAGCAGCTTAGATGTGACTAGCGGGAGAATAATCTTC,CASSLDVTSGRIIF
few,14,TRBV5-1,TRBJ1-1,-,TGCGCCAGCAGCTTGGCCTTATCGAACACTGAAGCTTTCTTT,CASSLALSNTEAFF
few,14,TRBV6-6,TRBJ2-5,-,TGTGCCAGCAGTTACCTAAGGGGAGGAGAGACCCAGTACTTC,CASSYLRGGETQYF
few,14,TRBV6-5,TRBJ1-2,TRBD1,TGTACCAGCAGTCCCCCCGACAGGGTCCATGGCTACACCTTC,CTSSPPDRVHGYTF
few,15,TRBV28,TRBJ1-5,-,TGTGCCAGCAGTCCGGCCCGGGGAAACAATCAGCCCCAGCATTTT,CASSPARGNNQPQHF
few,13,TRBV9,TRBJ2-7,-,TGTGCCAGCAGCGTAGGAGAACCCTACGAGCAGTACTTC,CASSVGEPYEQYF
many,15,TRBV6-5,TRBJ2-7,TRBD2,TGTGCCAGCAGTTCCCTTAGCGGGAGGCGGGGCGAGCAGTACTTC,CASSSLSGRRGEQYF
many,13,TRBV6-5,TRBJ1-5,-,TGTGCCAGCACTGAGAACCTTAATCAGCCCCAGCATTTT,CASTENLNQPQHF
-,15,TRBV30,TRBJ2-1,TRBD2,TGTGCCTGGAGTGTCGGGTCGGGAGGGGTCAATGAGCAGTTCTTC,CAWSVGSGGVNEQFF
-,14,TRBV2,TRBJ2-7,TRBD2,TGTGCCAGTACACACCTAGCGGGAGGGGCCGAGCAGTACTTC,CASTHLAGGAEQYF
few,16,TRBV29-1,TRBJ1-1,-,TGCAGCGCCTACGGGAGTGCAGCCCTCGGGGGGACTGAAGCTTTCTTT,CSAYGSAALGGTEAFF
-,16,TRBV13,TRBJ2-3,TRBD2,TGTGCCAGCAGCTCAGAGGGACTAGATCATCCAGATACGCAGTATTTT,CASSSEGLDHPDTQYF
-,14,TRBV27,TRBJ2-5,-,TGTGCCAGCAGTCCGACAGGAAACAAGAGAGTGGTGTACTTC,CASSPTGNKRVVYF
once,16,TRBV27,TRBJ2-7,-,TGTGCCAGCAGTTTTAATGTGCGGGACCGAGCCTACGAGCAGTACTTC,CASSFNVRDRAYEQYF
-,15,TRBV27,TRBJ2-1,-,TGTGCCAGCAGCCCCGGCGGTCAGTTCTACAATGAGCAGTTCTTC,CASSPGGQFYNEQFF
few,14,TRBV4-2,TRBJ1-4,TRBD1,TGTGCCAGCAGGCAGGGACAGAGCGGTGAAAAACTGTTTTTT,CASRQGQSGEKLFF
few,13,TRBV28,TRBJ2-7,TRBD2,TGTGCCAGTGGACTAGCGGGAGTCTACGAGCAGTACTTC,CASGLAGVYEQYF
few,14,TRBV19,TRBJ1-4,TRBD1,TGTGCCAGTGGTTCAGGGGGACCTAATGAAAAACTGTTTTTT,CASGSGGPNEKLFF
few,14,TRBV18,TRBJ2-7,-,TGTGCCAGCTCACCACCGGACAGTATCTACGAGCAGTACTTC,CASSPPDSIYEQYF
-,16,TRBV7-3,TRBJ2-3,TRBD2,TGTGCCAGCAGCTTAGGGCTAGCGGGAGGGTCAGATACGCAGTATTTT,CASSLGLAGGSDTQYF
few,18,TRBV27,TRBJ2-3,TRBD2,TGTGCCAGCAGTTTCGGGAGGAGCGGGAGGAGGGTCACAGATACGCAGTATTTT,CASSFGRSGRRVTDTQYF
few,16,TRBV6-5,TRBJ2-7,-,TGTGCCAGCAGTTACTCGGCGGCTAGACTTACGCAAGAGCAGTACTTC,CASSYSAARLTQEQYF
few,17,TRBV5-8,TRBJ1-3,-,TGTGCCAGCAGCTTGGTCGCCGGTGCGAGCTCTGGAAACACCATATATTTT,CASSLVAGASSGNTIYF
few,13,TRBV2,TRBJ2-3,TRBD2,TGTGCCAGCTTAGCGGGAGGGCGAAATACGCAGTATTTT,CASLAGGRNTQYF
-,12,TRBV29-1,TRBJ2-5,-,TGCAGCGCTACCCGTGCCGGGGAGACCCAGTACTTC,CSATRAGETQYF
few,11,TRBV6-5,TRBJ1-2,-,TGTGCCAGCAGATACAGAGATGGCTACACCTTC,CASRYRDGYTF
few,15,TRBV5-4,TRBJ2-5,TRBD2,TGTGCCAGCAGTTTTCAAGGACTAGCGGAAGAGACCCAGTACTTC,CASSFQGLAEETQYF
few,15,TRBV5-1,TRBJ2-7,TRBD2,TGCGCCAGCGGGGGGACTAGCGAAAGCTCCTACGAGCAGTACTTC,CASGGTSESSYEQYF
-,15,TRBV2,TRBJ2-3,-,TGTGCCAGCTCAAGTGGCGGGGCTAGCACAGATACGCAGTATTTT,CASSSGGASTDTQYF
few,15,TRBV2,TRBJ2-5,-,TGTGCCAGCAGTGAGTTCCAGCGGCGACAAGAGACCCAGTACTTC,CASSEFQRRQETQYF
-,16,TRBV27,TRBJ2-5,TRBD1,TGTGCCAGCAGTGCCCGGGACAGGGGGCGTCAAGAGACCCAGTACTTC,CASSARDRGRQETQYF